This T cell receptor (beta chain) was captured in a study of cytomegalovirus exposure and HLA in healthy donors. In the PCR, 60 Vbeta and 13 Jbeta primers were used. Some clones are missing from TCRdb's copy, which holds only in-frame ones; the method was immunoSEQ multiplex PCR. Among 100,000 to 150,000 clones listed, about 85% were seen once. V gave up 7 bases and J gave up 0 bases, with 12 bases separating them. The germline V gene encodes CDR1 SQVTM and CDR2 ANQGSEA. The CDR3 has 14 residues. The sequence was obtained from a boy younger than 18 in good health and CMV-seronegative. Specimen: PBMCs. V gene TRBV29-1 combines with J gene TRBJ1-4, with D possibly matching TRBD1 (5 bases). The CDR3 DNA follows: TGCAGCGCGACAGCTACTACAACTAATGAAAAACTGTTTTTT. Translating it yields CSATATTTNEKLFF.